The clone carrying this TCR beta chain was recorded many times. The antigen is undetermined. The time point: pre-sensitization, week 0. Treatment of the sample: therapeutic diphenylcyclopropenone sensitization with weekly scalp DPC. Non-pregnant alopecia patients aged 18 to 70, suitable for DPC therapy. This record belongs to a study of human T cells and chemical hapten exposure. Background on the study: It was small differences in pooled library volume that mainly caused per-sample TCR yields to vary. Study-level points and caveats: High-frequency TCRs, those above 1 in 1000, stayed the same after DPC sensitization.

From germline, CDR1 is SGHRS and CDR2 YFSETQ. The length of the CDR3 is 14 residues. Trimming took off 0 bases at V and 8 bases at J, with 12 bases between the two ends. MiXCR, run by TCRdb on the RACE reads, gives a single entry per CDR3 protein. The sample carries under 200,000 distinct CDR3 sequences, around 30% recorded once. The specimen comprised whole blood, sampled in connection with sensitization to the hapten diphenylcyclopropenone (DPC). This sequence joins TRBV5-1 and TRBJ2-1; no firm D call. This TCR came from a woman younger than 45 with alopecia areata. Some clones in this sample may be carry-over from other donors' samples. CDR3 in DNA: TGCGCCAGCAGCTTGGACCCATCCAGCCATGAGCAGTTCTTC. Protein: CASSLDPSSHEQFF.